These 10 T cell receptor beta chains share one sample of origin, sequenced in a study of radiation and T cells in renal cell carcinoma. The time point: baseline pretreatment blood. Treatment noted: 15 Gy SBRT to primary tumor, nephrectomy 4 weeks later. The repertoire was sequenced with immunoSEQ multiplex PCR; TCRdb's copy has only in-frame clones and lacks some. The sample lists 110,000 to 150,000 clones; over 75% were seen once. Specimen: blood, collected from a patient whose treatment included radiotherapy and nephrectomy. These receptors were collected from a woman aged 45 to 65 with renal cell carcinoma.

V gene TRBV11-3 combines with J gene TRBJ2-7, with 9 positions matching TRBD1. Losses at the gene ends were 2 bases for V and 4 bases for J; bases not matched to a gene: 6. There are 15 residues in the CDR3. Per the germline V gene, CDR1 is SGHNT and CDR2 is YENEEA. CDR3 DNA: TGTGCCAGCAGCTTACTCGGGACAGGGTCGTACGAGCAGTACTTC. This translates into CASSLLGTGSYEQYF.

The chain has TRBV11-2 and TRBJ2-1, with TRBD2 matching 15 bases. In germline, CDR1 is SGHAT, CDR2 FQNNGV. This CDR3 is 15 amino acids long. V trimming: 4 bases; J trimming: 7 bases; junction bases outside the gene matches: 2. CDR3 coding DNA: TGTGCCAGCAGCTCGGGACTAGCGGGGGGAAATGAGCAGTTCTTC. Its protein product is CASSSGLAGGNEQFF.

J is TRBJ2-7 and V is TRBV6-5; D unresolved. V was shortened by 3 bases and J by 6 bases, with 6 bases between the two germline ends. The CDR3 is 11 residues long. The germline V gene encodes CDR1 MNHEY and CDR2 SVGAGI. The CDR3 reads CASSYSVEQYF. As DNA, the CDR3 is TGTGCCAGCAGTTATTCAGTCGAGCAGTACTTC.

This sequence joins TRBV29-1 and TRBJ2-7, with 7 bases fitting TRBD1. V shed 3 bases and J 6 bases; nucleotides not matched to a gene: 11. The CDR3 is 14 residues long. Germline V gene sequence: CDR1 SQVTM, CDR2 ANQGSEA. CDR3 bases: TGCAGCGTTGATAACGGGACAGAATCTTCCGAGCAGTACTTC. Translation: CSVDNGTESSEQYF.

The chain recombines TRBV27 with TRBJ1-2, with 7 bases lining up with TRBD1. Trimming took 5 bases from V and 4 from J; bases not matched to a gene: 13. CDR1 is MNHEY, CDR2 SMNVEV, per germline (reference sequence). This CDR3 spans 16 amino acids. CDR3 DNA: TGTGCCAGCAGTGGGGCAACTCCGGGACAGCCCTATGGCTACACCTTC. Its protein is CASSGATPGQPYGYTF.

CDR3 in DNA: TGCGCCAGCAGCCAAGATCTTAGCGGGAGATCCTACGAGCAGTACTTC. It yields the protein CASSQDLSGRSYEQYF. The V and J genes are TRBV4-1 and TRBJ2-7; TRBD2 matches at 9 bases. J was trimmed by 1 base and V by 0 bases; bases with no gene match: 4. CDR1 and CDR2 (germline): MGHRA, YSYEKL. CDR3 length: 16 amino acids.

The chain carries TRBV5-1 and TRBJ2-7; D is ambiguous. The V and J ends lost 4 bases and 2 bases respectively, with 22 bases between them. The CDR3 is made up of 17 amino acids. CDR1 is SGHRS and CDR2 is YFSETQ in the germline V gene. CDR3 loop: CASSPQFSRSATYEQYF. In DNA, the CDR3 is TGCGCCAGCAGCCCCCAATTTTCCCGGTCAGCCACCTACGAGCAGTACTTC.

In the case of this clone: At the DNA level, this CDR3 is encoded by other sequences in the same sample as well. The V call is TRBV18, the J call TRBJ2-7; 9 positions match TRBD1. This CDR3 spans 14 amino acids. Germline lookup yields CDR1 KGHSH and CDR2 LQKENI. Unmatched junction bases numbered 1, after V lost 3 bases and J lost 1 base. The CDR3 DNA sequence: TGTGCCAGCTCACCCGGGACAGGGTCCTACGAGCAGTACTTC. This translates into CASSPGTGSYEQYF.

This clone occurred a few times. The chain employs TRBV30 and TRBJ1-1; the D is unclear. Germline V CDR1 and CDR2: GTSNPN, SVGIG (reference sequence). The CDR3 covers 15 residues. V lost 0 bases to trimming and J lost 9 bases, with 20 bases between them. DNA of the CDR3: TGTGCCTGGAGTGTACGTGAAATTTGGGGAGGAAAAGCTTTCTTT. Translating gives CAWSVREIWGGKAFF.

The rearrangement joins TRBV6-1 to TRBJ2-7; maybe TRBD1 (6 bases). V was shortened by 4 bases and J by 13 bases, with 17 bases between the two germline ends. The CDR3 spans 12 residues. CDR1 is MNHNS and CDR2 is SASEGT in the germline V gene. This chain's CDR3 is CASSGIDRSFYF. In DNA form, the CDR3 reads TGTGCCAGCAGTGGTATCGACAGGTCCTTTTACTTC.